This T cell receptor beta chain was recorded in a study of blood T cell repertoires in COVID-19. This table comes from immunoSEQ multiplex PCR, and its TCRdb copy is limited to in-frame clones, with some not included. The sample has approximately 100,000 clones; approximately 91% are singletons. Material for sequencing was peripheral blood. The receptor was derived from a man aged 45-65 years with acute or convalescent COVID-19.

The CDR3 here is CASSFALGSGVLLSYEQYF. The CDR3, as DNA: TGCGCCAGCAGCTTCGCGTTGGGTAGCGGGGTTTTGCTCTCCTACGAGCAGTACTTC. The chain has TRBV5-1 and TRBJ2-7; TRBD2 agrees at 8 bases. Germline-derived CDR1 and CDR2 are SGHRS and YFSETQ. The CDR3 contains 19 residues. The junction had 16 bases not matched to a gene; V was cut back by 2 bases and J by 0 bases.